These 13 T cell receptor beta chains originate from one sample sequenced in a study of cytotoxic CD8 clonotypes in ibrutinib-treated CLL. The assay was immunoSEQ multiplex PCR, and TCRdb's table has in-frame clones only and misses some. The sample records approximately 280,000 clones, 76% being singletons. The material was PBMCs, obtained at disease progression, from a patient treated with ibrutinib. The receptor source for this set is a human donor with chronic lymphocytic leukemia.

The table lists this clone with a few counts. This chain links TRBV5-1 with TRBJ1-2, with 9 bases identical to TRBD1. With V trimmed by 1 base and J by 7 bases, 5 bases remained unmatched. CDR1 is SGHRS, CDR2 YFSETQ, per germline. The CDR3 sequence is 14 residues long. CDR3 region: CASSLLGTGIGYTF. The CDR3 DNA follows: TGCGCCAGCAGCTTGTTGGGGACAGGGATTGGCTACACCTTC.

The rearrangement uses TRBV5-6 and TRBJ1-2; D is possibly TRBD1 (5 bases). Germline CDR1 reads SGHDT; CDR2 reads YYEEEE. The V and J ends lost 1 base and 4 bases respectively, with 14 bases between them. The CDR3 consists of 15 residues. The chain's CDR3 is CASSLISGSTYGYTF. Written as DNA, the CDR3 is TGTGCCAGCAGCTTGATCTCAGGGAGTACCTATGGCTACACCTTC. The complete variable domain, with remaining parts taken from reference TRBV5-6 and TRBJ1-2, reads DAGVTQSPTHLIKTRGQQVTLRCSPKSGHDTVSWYQQALGQGPQFIFQYYEEEERQRGNFPDRFSGHQFPNYSSELNVNALLLGDSALYLCASSLISGSTYGYTFGSGTRLTVV.

V is TRBV29-1 and J is TRBJ1-1; D is unclear. CDR3 length equals 14 residues. Deletions cut 5 bases from V and 0 bases from J, with 13 bases between. Germline V lookup: CDR1 SQVTM, CDR2 ANQGSEA. In nucleotides, the CDR3 is TGCAGCGTTCAGAAATTAGGGCTGAACACTGAAGCTTTCTTT. This translates into CSVQKLGLNTEAFF.

The chain links TRBV7-9 to TRBJ2-7, with TRBD1 matching over 9 bases. The V gene's germline CDR1 is SEHNR and CDR2 FQNEAQ (reference sequence). The CDR3 runs 16 residues. V shed 5 bases and J 3 bases; nucleotides not matched to a gene: 11. In DNA form, the CDR3 reads TGTGCCAGCAGCGACCCCCGGGACAGGGCCATCTACGAGCAGTACTTC. Residues: CASSDPRDRAIYEQYF. The full variable domain, with the rest looked up from reference TRBV7-9 and TRBJ2-7, is DTGVSQNPRHKITKRGQNVTFRCDPISEHNRLYWYRQTLGQGPEFLTYFQNEAQLEKSRLLSDRFSAERPKGSFSTLEIQRTEQGDSAMYLCASSDPRDRAIYEQYFGPGTRLTVT.

V usage is TRBV10-3 and J usage is TRBJ2-1; TRBD2 agrees at 10 bases. This CDR3 is built from 14 residues. Germline V gene lookup returns CDR1 ENHRY and CDR2 SYGVKD. Trimming removed 4 bases from V and 8 bases from J; junction bases left unmatched: 5. CDR3 in amino acids: CAISAQREGDEQFF. DNA of the CDR3: TGTGCCATCAGTGCCCAGCGGGAGGGTGATGAGCAGTTCTTC.

The CDR3 protein is CASSLDRESSYEQYF. In nucleotides, the CDR3 is TGTGCCAGCAGCTTGGACCGGGAGAGCTCCTACGAGCAGTACTTC. V is TRBV5-5 and J is TRBJ2-7, with D tentatively TRBD2 (6 bases). The germline gives CDR1 SGHKS, CDR2 YYEKEE (reference sequence). V was clipped by 0 bases and J by 0 bases, with 10 bases between them. CDR3 length: 15 amino acids.

V and J are TRBV7-2 and TRBJ2-4, with D possibly being TRBD1 (6 bases). With 5 bases removed from V and 8 bases from J, the gap between germline ends came to 13 bases. This CDR3 has 13 residues. Germline CDR1 reads SGHTA; CDR2 reads FQGNSA. In DNA, the CDR3 is TGTGCCAGCAGCCCCGCGTACAGGGACATTCAGTACTTC. Its translation is CASSPAYRDIQYF.

The chain joins TRBV4-1 to TRBJ1-3, with a weak D call TRBD1 (5 bases). The V end lost 4 bases, the J end lost 4 bases, and 17 bases lay between the germline ends. The CDR3 consists of 16 residues. The germline V gene has CDR1 MGHRA and CDR2 YSYEKL. The CDR3 DNA reads TGCGCCAGCAGCCCCCCCCTTCCAGGGTCCGGAAACACCATATATTTT. This translates into CASSPPLPGSGNTIYF.

The chain links TRBV7-9 to TRBJ2-7; TRBD2 matches at 8 bases. This CDR3 is 15 amino acids long. Germline CDR1 reads SEHNR; CDR2 reads FQNEAQ (reference sequence). Trimming at V came to 5 bases and at J to 1 base, leaving 7 bases not matched to a gene. The CDR3 region has the DNA TGTGCCAGCAGCCTCCCGGGACTAGGTTCCTACGAGCAGTACTTC. Protein sequence: CASSLPGLGSYEQYF.

The V gene is TRBV4-3, the J gene TRBJ2-7; possibly TRBD2 for D (6 bases). CDR1 LGHNA and CDR2 YSLEER come from the germline V gene. The CDR3 consists of 15 residues. V lost 4 bases to trimming and J lost 3 bases, with 16 bases between them. The chain's CDR3 is CASSPGVGGVYEQYF. CDR3 nucleotide sequence: TGCGCCAGCAGCCCAGGAGTCGGGGGAGTCTACGAGCAGTACTTC.

The chain links TRBV11-2 to TRBJ2-1; maybe TRBD2 (6 bases). Trimming removed 5 bases from V and 7 bases from J, with 9 bases in between. The CDR3 is made up of 12 amino acids. Germline V gives CDR1 SGHAT, CDR2 FQNNGV. The CDR3 sequence: CASSNAGNEQFF. The CDR3 region has the DNA TGTGCCAGCAGCAACGCGGGAAATGAGCAGTTCTTC.

This chain joins TRBV15 and TRBJ2-3; 7 nucleotides match TRBD2. Germline loops: CDR1 LNHNV, CDR2 YYDKDF (reference sequence). The junction had 5 bases not matched to a gene; V was cut back by 1 base and J by 1 base. The CDR3 extends over 16 amino acids. The CDR3 is CATSRGGTTRTDTQYF. The CDR3 DNA sequence: TGTGCCACCAGCAGAGGGGGGACTACTCGCACAGATACGCAGTATTTT.

The chain carries TRBV19 and TRBJ1-1, with D perhaps TRBD1 (6 bases). Germline V gene lookup returns CDR1 LNHDA and CDR2 SQIVND (reference sequence). Trimming cost V 2 bases and J 3 bases, with 10 bases left between them. This CDR3 is 14 amino acids long. CDR3 DNA sequence: TGTGCCAGTAGTATACCGGGGGCTTACACTGAAGCTTTCTTT. This translates into CASSIPGAYTEAFF.